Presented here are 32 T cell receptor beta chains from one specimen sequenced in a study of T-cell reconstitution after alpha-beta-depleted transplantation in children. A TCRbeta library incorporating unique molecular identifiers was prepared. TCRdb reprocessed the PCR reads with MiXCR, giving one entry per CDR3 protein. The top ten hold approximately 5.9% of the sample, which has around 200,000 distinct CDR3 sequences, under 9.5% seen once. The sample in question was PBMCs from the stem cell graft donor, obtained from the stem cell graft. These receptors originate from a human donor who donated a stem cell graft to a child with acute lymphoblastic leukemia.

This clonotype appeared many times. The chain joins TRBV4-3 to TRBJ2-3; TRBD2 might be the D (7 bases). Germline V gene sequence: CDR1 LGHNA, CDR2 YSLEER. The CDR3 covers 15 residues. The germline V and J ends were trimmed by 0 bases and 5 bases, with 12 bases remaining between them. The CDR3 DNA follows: TGCGCCAGCAGCCAAGAGGGGGGGCGCGGAGATACGCAGTATTTT. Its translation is CASSQEGGRGDTQYF.

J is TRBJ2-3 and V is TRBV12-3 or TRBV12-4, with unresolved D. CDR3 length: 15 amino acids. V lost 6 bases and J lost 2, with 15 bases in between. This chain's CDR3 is CASRRSGGYTDTQYF. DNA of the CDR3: TGTGCCAGCAGGCGTTCGGGCGGATACACAGATACGCAGTATTTT.

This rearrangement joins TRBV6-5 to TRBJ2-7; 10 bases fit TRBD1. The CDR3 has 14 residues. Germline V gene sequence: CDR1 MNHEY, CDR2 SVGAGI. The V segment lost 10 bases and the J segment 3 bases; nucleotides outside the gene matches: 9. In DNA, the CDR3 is TGTGCCACAAGACGGGACAGGGGTATCTACGAGCAGTACTTC. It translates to CATRRDRGIYEQYF.

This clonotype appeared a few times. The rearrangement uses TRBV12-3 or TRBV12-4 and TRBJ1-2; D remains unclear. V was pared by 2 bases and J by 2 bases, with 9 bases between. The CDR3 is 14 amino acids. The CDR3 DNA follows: TGTGCCAGCAGTTTACTCTCTGGGAACTATGGCTACACCTTC. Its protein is CASSLLSGNYGYTF.

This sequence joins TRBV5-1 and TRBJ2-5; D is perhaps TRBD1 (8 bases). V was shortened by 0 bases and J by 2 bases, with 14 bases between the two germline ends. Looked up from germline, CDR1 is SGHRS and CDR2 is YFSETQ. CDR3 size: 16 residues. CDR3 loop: CASSLAQQGGQETQYF. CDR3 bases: TGCGCCAGCAGCTTGGCGCAACAGGGGGGGCAAGAGACCCAGTACTTC.

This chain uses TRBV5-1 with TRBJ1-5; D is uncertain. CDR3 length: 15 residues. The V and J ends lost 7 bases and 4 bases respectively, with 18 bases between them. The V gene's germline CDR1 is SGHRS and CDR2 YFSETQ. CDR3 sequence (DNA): TGCGCCAGCTTGGGATTGTCGACACAAAATCAGCCCCAGCATTTT. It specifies CASLGLSTQNQPQHF.

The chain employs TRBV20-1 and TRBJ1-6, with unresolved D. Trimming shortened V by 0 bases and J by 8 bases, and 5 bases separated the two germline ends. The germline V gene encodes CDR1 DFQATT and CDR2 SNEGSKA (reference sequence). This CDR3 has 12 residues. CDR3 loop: CSARETDSPLHF. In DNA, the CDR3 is TGCAGTGCTAGAGAAACGGATTCACCCCTCCACTTT.

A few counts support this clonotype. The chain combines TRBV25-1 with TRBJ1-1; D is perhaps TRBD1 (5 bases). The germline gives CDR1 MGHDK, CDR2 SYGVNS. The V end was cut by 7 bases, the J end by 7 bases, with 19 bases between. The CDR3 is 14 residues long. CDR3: CASMGGAEGIEAFF. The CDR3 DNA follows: TGTGCCAGCATGGGAGGGGCGGAAGGAATTGAAGCTTTCTTT.

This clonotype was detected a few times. The CDR3 loop is CAISGAGGADTQYF. In nucleotides, the CDR3 is TGTGCCATCAGTGGGGCGGGGGGCGCAGATACGCAGTATTTT. The V call is TRBV10-3, the J call TRBJ2-3; 8 positions agree with TRBD2. CDR3 size: 14 residues. CDR1 and CDR2 from the germline V gene are ENHRY and SYGVKD. V dropped 4 bases and J dropped 4; count of bases not matched to a gene: 4.

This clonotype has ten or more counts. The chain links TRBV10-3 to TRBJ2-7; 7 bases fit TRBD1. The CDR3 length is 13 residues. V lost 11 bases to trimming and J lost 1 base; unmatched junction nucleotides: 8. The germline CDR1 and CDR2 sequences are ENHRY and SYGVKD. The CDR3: CAGKQGPSYEQYF. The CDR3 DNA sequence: TGTGCCGGAAAACAGGGGCCGTCCTACGAGCAGTACTTC.

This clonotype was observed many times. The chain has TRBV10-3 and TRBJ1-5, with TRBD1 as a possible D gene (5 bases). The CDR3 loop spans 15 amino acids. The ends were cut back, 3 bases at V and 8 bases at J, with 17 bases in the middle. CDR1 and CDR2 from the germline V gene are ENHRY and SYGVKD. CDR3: CAISETVPTGEPQHF. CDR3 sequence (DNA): TGTGCCATCAGTGAAACCGTGCCTACAGGAGAGCCCCAGCATTTT.

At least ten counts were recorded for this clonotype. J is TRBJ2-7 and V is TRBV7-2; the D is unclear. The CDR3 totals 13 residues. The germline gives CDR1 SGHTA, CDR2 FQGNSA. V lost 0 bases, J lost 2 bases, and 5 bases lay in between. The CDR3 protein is CASSLARPYEQYF. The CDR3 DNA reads TGTGCCAGCAGCTTAGCGAGGCCCTACGAGCAGTACTTC.

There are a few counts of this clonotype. The CDR3 DNA reads as TGTGCCAGCAGAAAAGACACATCCAACACTGAAGCTTTCTTT. Protein: CASRKDTSNTEAFF. The chain links TRBV9 to TRBJ1-1; D is undetermined. CDR3 size: 14 residues. Per the germline V gene, CDR1 is SGDLS and CDR2 is YYNGEE. The V gene lost 5 bases and the J gene lost 2 bases, with 13 bases spanning the gap. The full variable domain, rest sourced from reference TRBV9 and TRBJ1-1, is DSGVTQTPKHLITATGQRVTLRCSPRSGDLSVYWYQQSLDQGLQFLIQYYNGEERAKGNILERFSAQQFPDLHSELNLSSLELGDSALYFCASRKDTSNTEAFFGQGTRLTVV.

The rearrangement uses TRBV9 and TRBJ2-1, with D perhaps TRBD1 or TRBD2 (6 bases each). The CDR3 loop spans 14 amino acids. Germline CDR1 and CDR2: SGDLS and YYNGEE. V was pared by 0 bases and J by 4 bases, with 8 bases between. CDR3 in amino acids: CASSVGRGYNEQFF. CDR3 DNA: TGTGCCAGCAGCGTAGGGAGGGGGTACAATGAGCAGTTCTTC. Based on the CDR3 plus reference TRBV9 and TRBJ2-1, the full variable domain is DSGVTQTPKHLITATGQRVTLRCSPRSGDLSVYWYQQSLDQGLQFLIQYYNGEERAKGNILERFSAQQFPDLHSELNLSSLELGDSALYFCASSVGRGYNEQFFGPGTRLTVL.

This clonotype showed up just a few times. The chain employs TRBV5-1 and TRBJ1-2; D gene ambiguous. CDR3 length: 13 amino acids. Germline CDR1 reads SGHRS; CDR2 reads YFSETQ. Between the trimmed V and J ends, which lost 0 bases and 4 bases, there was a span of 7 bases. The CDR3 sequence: CASSLESLYGYTF. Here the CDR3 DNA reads TGCGCCAGCAGCTTGGAATCCCTCTATGGCTACACCTTC.

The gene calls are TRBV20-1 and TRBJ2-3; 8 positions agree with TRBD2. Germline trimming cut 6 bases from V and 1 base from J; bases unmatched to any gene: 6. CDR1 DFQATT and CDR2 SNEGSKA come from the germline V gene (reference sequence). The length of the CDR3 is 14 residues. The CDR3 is CSAPETSGTDTQYF. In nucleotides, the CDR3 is TGCAGTGCCCCCGAGACTAGCGGCACAGATACGCAGTATTTT.

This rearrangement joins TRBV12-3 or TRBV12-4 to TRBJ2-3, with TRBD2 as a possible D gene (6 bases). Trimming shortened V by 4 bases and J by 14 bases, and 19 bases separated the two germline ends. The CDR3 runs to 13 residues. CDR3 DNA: TGTGCCAGCAGTTCGGCGGGGCGGGTCTTCGGGTATTTT. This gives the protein CASSSAGRVFGYF.

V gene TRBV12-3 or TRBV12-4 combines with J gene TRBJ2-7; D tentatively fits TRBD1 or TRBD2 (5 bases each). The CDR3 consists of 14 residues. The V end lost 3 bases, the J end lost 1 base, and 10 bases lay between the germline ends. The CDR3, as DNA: TGTGCCAGCAGTTTTGGGACGGAGTCCTACGAGCAGTACTTC. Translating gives CASSFGTESYEQYF.

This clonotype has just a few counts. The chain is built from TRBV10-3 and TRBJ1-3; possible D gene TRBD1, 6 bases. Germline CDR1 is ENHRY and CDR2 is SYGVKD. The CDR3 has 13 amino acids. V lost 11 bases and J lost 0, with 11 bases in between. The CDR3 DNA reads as TGTGCCGCCCAGGGGAGCTCTGGAAACACCATATATTTT. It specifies CAAQGSSGNTIYF.

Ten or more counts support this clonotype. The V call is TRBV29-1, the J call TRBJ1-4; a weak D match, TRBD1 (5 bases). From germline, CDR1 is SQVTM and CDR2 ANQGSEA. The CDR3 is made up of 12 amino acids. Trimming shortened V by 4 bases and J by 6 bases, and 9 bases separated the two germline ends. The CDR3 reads CSVGGADEKLFF. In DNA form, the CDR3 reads TGCAGCGTTGGGGGCGCAGATGAAAAACTGTTTTTT.

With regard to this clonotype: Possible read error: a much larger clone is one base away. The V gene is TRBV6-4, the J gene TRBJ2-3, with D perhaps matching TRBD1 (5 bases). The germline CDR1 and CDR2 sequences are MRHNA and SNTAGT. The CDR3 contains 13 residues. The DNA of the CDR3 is TGTGCCAGCAGTGACAGGGGCACATATACGCAGTATTTT. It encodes CASSDRGTYTQYF.

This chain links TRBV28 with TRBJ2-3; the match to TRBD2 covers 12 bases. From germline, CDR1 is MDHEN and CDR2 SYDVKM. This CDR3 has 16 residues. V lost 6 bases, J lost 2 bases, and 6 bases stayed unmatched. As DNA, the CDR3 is TGTGCCAGCAGCCCACGACTAGCGGGGGCCACAGATACGCAGTATTTT. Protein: CASSPRLAGATDTQYF. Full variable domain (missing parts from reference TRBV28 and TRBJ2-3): DVKVTQSSRYLVKRTGEKVFLECVQDMDHENMFWYRQDPGLGLRLIYFSYDVKMKEKGDIPEGYSVSREKKERFSLILESASTNQTSMYLCASSPRLAGATDTQYFGPGTRLTVL.

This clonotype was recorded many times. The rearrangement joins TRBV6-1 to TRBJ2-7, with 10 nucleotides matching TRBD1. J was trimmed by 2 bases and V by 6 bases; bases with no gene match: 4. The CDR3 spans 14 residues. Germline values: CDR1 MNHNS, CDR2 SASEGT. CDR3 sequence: CASRRGQGAYEQYF. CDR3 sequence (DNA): TGTGCCAGCAGGCGAGGACAGGGGGCCTACGAGCAGTACTTC.

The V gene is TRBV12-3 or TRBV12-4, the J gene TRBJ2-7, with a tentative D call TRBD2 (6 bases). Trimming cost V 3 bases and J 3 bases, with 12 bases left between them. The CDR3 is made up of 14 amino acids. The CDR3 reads CASSFSAGIYEQYF. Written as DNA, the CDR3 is TGTGCCAGCAGTTTTAGTGCGGGAATCTACGAGCAGTACTTC.

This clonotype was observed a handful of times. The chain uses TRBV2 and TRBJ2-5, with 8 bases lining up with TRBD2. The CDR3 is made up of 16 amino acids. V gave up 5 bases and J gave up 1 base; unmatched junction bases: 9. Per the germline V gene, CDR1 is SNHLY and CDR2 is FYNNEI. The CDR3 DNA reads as TGTGCCAGCAGTTTTACGGGGGGGACCAGCCAAGAGACCCAGTACTTC. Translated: CASSFTGGTSQETQYF.

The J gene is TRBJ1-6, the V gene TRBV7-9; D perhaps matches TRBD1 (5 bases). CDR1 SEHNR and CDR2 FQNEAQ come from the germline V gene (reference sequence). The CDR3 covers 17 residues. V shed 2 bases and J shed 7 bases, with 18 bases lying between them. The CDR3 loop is CASSLNNGARRNSPLHF. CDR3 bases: TGTGCCAGCAGCTTAAATAATGGGGCCCGGAGGAATTCACCCCTCCACTTT.

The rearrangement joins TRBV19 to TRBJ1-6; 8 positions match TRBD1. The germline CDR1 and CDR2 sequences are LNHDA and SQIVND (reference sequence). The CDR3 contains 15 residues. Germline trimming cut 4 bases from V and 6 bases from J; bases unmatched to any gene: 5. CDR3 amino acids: CASSRQGTSNSPLHF. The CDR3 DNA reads TGTGCCAGTAGTAGACAGGGGACTTCTAATTCACCCCTCCACTTT.

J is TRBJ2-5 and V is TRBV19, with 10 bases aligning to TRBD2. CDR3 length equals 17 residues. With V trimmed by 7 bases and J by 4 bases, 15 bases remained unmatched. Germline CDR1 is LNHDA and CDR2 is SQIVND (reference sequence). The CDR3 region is CASTPGLSGGAGETQYF. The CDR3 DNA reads TGTGCCAGTACCCCCGGTTTAAGCGGGGGGGCAGGAGAGACCCAGTACTTC.

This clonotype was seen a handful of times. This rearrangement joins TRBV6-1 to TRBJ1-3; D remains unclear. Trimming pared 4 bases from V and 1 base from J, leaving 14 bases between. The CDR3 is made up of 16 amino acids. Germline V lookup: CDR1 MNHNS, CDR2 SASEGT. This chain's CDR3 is CASSGGRFTSGNTIYF. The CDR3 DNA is TGTGCCAGCAGTGGTGGCAGGTTCACTTCTGGAAACACCATATATTTT.

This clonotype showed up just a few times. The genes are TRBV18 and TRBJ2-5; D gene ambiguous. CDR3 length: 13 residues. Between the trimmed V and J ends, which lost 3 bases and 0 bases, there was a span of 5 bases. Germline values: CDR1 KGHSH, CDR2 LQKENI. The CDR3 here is CASSPEDQETQYF. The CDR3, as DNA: TGTGCCAGCTCACCCGAGGACCAAGAGACCCAGTACTTC.

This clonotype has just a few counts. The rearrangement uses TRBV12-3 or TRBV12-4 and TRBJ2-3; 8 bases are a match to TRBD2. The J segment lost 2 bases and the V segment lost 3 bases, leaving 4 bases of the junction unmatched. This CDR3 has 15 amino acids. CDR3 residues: CASSLDGGATDTQYF. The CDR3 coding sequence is TGTGCCAGCAGTTTGGACGGGGGGGCCACAGATACGCAGTATTTT.

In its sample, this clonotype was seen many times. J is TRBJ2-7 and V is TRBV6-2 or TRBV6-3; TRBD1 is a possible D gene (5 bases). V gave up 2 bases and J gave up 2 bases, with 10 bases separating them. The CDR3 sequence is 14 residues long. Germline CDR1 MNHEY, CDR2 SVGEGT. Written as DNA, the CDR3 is TGTGCCAGCAGTTACCCGGCAGGGCCCTACGAGCAGTACTTC. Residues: CASSYPAGPYEQYF.